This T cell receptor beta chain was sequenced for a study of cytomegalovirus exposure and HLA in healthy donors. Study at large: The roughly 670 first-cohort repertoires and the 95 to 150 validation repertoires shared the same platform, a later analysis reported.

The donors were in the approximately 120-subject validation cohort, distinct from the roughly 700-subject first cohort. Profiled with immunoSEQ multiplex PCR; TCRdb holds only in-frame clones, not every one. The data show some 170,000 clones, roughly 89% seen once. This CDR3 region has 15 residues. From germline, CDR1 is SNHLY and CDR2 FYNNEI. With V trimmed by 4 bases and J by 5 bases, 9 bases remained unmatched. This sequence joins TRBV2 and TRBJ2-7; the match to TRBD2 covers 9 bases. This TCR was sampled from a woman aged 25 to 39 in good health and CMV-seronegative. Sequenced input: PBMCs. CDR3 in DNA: TGTGCCAGCAGTGGGCGGGGGGGGGAGGTGGACGAGCAGTACTTC. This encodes CASSGRGGEVDEQYF.